This TCR beta chain derives from a study of shared clonotypes between healthy human individuals. The repertoire was sequenced with immunoSEQ multiplex PCR; TCRdb's copy has only in-frame clones and lacks some. The sample holds 450,000 to 600,000 clones; 79% are singletons and the top ten take 10% to 15%. Germline V lookup: CDR1 WNHNN, CDR2 SYGVQD (reference sequence). The junction had 5 bases not matched to a gene; V was cut back by 1 base and J by 2 bases. The length of the CDR3 is 17 residues. Tens of millions of PBMCs were counted before genomic DNA extraction. The sequence was obtained from a woman between 35 and 50 years old in good health. Some clones in this sample may be carry-over from other donors' samples. This rearrangement joins TRBV10-1 to TRBJ2-7; 13 nucleotides match TRBD2. The sequenced sample consisted of PBMCs. CDR3 sequence reads: CASSEFPGLAGPYEQYF. CDR3 coding DNA: TGCGCCAGCAGTGAGTTCCCGGGACTAGCGGGGCCCTACGAGCAGTACTTC.